The rows below give T cell receptor beta chains drawn from one sample of a study of beta chain features in type 1 diabetes. Using immunoSEQ multiplex PCR, the repertoire was profiled, and TCRdb retains in-frame clones only, with some absent. Among about 700,000 clones, roughly 13% were seen once, and the ten largest hold less than 0.025%. Material: naive CD4+ T cells from blood. The source of these receptors is a young man with type 1 diabetes. The CDR3 runs from the conserved cysteine through the conserved F or W. D genes are given only for firm matches. Expanded clones are given a class, and other clones once, few, many or no size at all.

J gene	clone size	D gene	V gene	CDR3 protein	CDR3 DNA
TRBJ1-6	few	NA	TRBV7-7	CASSLEGTGNSPLHF	TGTGCTAGCAGCTTAGAGGGCACGGGGAATTCACCCCTCCACTTT
TRBJ2-2	NA	TRBD1	TRBV30	CAWGTGQEYTGELFF	TGTGCCTGGGGAACAGGACAGGAATACACCGGGGAGCTGTTTTTT
TRBJ2-1	few	NA	TRBV6-5	CASTRGHEQFF	TGTGCCAGCACACGGGGCCATGAGCAGTTCTTC
TRBJ1-4	few	NA	TRBV28	CASSSANLGKLFF	TGTGCCAGCAGTTCCGCCAACCTAGGGAAACTGTTTTTT
TRBJ1-2	few	TRBD1	TRBV5-1	CASSSGTGDYGYTF	TGCGCCAGCAGCTCGGGGACAGGGGATTATGGCTACACCTTC
TRBJ2-7	few	NA	TRBV29-1	CSVEASSSYEQYF	TGCAGCGTTGAGGCTAGCAGCTCCTACGAGCAGTACTTC
TRBJ2-7	few	NA	TRBV25-1	CASSGQDRYEQYF	TGTGCCAGCAGTGGACAAGACAGGTACGAGCAGTACTTC
TRBJ2-7	few	NA	TRBV2	CASNTRQESYEQYF	TGTGCCAGCAATACCCGACAGGAATCCTACGAGCAGTACTTC
TRBJ1-4	NA	NA	TRBV7-9	CASSKWGQEEKLFF	TGTGCCAGCAGCAAGTGGGGGCAGGAAGAAAAACTGTTTTTT
TRBJ2-7	few	TRBD1	TRBV4-1	CASSRAGQGNYEQYF	TGCGCCAGCAGCCGAGCGGGACAGGGTAACTACGAGCAGTACTTC
TRBJ1-1	NA	TRBD1	TRBV7-9	CAVRDSFQGTEAFF	TGTGCCGTCCGGGACAGCTTCCAGGGCACTGAAGCTTTCTTT
TRBJ1-2	few	NA	TRBV4-1	CASSQITGHDYGYTF	TGCGCCAGCAGCCAGATCACAGGGCATGACTATGGCTACACCTTC
TRBJ2-5	NA	TRBD1	TRBV10-3	CATWDRGNQETQYF	TGTGCCACCTGGGACAGGGGGAACCAAGAGACCCAGTACTTC
TRBJ2-3	NA	TRBD1	TRBV5-1	CASSFRLTDRAGF	TGCGCCAGCAGCTTCCGACTAACAGACAGGGCGGGTTTT
TRBJ1-1	few	NA	TRBV13	CASSRQLEAFF	TGTGCCAGCAGCCGACAGCTGGAAGCTTTCTTT
TRBJ2-2	NA	TRBD2	TRBV5-4	CASSLSFTGGTGELFF	TGTGCCAGCAGCCTCTCTTTTACGGGAGGCACCGGGGAGCTGTTTTTT
TRBJ2-5	few	TRBD1	TRBV9	CASSVEGQGGTQYF	TGTGCCAGCAGCGTAGAGGGACAGGGCGGGACCCAGTACTTC
TRBJ1-4	NA	TRBD1	TRBV4-1	CASSQGVGPGQGNEKLFF	TGCGCCAGCAGCCAAGGGGTAGGGCCGGGACAGGGGAATGAAAAACTGTTTTTT
TRBJ2-5	NA	NA	TRBV5-1	CASLPGRWDRSETQYF	TGCGCCAGCCTCCCGGGGCGTTGGGACCGGTCGGAGACCCAGTACTTC
TRBJ1-2	NA	NA	TRBV2	CASTAGGHGYTF	TGTGCCAGTACCGCTGGGGGCCATGGCTACACCTTC
TRBJ2-3	NA	TRBD2	TRBV6-5	CASSREGPITDTQYF	TGTGCCAGCAGTCGGGAGGGGCCCATCACAGATACGCAGTATTTT
TRBJ1-5	few	NA	TRBV25-1	CASSVGNQPQHF	TGTGCCAGCAGTGTAGGGAATCAGCCCCAGCATTTT
TRBJ1-1	NA	NA	TRBV4-1	CASSPSQGEAFF	TGCGCCAGCAGCCCATCTCAGGGTGAAGCTTTCTTT
TRBJ2-7	NA	TRBD1	TRBV7-3	CASSSGQGMDEQYF	TGTGCCAGCAGCTCCGGACAGGGCATGGACGAGCAGTACTTC
TRBJ1-2	NA	NA	TRBV6-5	CASSRGLRYYGYTF	TGTGCCAGCAGTCGGGGACTCCGCTACTATGGCTACACCTTC
TRBJ2-1	few	NA	TRBV5-1	CASSLALLAGLNEQFF	TGCGCCAGCAGCTTGGCCTTATTGGCAGGGTTGAATGAGCAGTTCTTC
TRBJ1-2	NA	NA	TRBV19	CASSMSSGQGRGGYTF	TGTGCCAGTAGTATGTCATCCGGGCAGGGCCGAGGTGGCTACACCTTC
TRBJ1-4	few	TRBD1	TRBV29-1	CSVAPGGTNEKLFF	TGCAGCGTTGCTCCAGGGGGAACTAATGAAAAACTGTTTTTT
TRBJ1-1	few	NA	TRBV10-3	CAISESGVNTEAFF	TGTGCCATCAGTGAGTCGGGCGTGAACACTGAAGCTTTCTTT
TRBJ2-3	few	NA	TRBV6-6	CASSPGQTSTDTQYF	TGTGCCAGCAGCCCCGGGCAGACTAGCACAGATACGCAGTATTTT